What follows describes a single TCR beta chain. The antigen is not known. The data originate from a study of shared clonotypes between healthy human individuals. About the research overall: CD4 naive cells filled three plates per donor, CD4 memory three, CD8 naive two and CD8 memory one.

The naive CD8 population came from CD45RO-negative cells selected for CCR7, without terminally differentiated effector memory CD45RA+ cells. Authors' processing steps: Because ImmunoSEQ provided only junction sequences with no quality scores, the filtering differed. Sequencing was performed with immunoSEQ multiplex PCR; in TCRdb, only in-frame clones are kept and a portion is missing. V and J calls plus clone size are reproduced from that table; the DNA served to infer D and trimming. The sample yields hundreds of thousands of clones, roughly 95% seen once. The CDR3 is 15 residues long. The V and J ends lost 5 bases and 0 bases, in that order; junction bases with no gene match: 4. CDR1 and CDR2 (germline): MNHEY, SVGAGI. Findings and limits, study-wide: It was observed that 5% to 6.5% of naive CD4 clonotypes were shared across several donors. Few donors restricted represented genetic and exposure-history diversity.

The chain employs TRBV6-5 and TRBJ2-3; 8 positions agree with TRBD2. This clonotype was obtained from a woman aged 25-40 years in good health. Sequences were obtained from naive CD8+ T cells sorted from blood. CDR3 residues: CASSLGGGSTDTQYF. In nucleotides, the CDR3 is TGTGCCAGCAGTCTAGGCGGGGGGAGCACAGATACGCAGTATTTT.